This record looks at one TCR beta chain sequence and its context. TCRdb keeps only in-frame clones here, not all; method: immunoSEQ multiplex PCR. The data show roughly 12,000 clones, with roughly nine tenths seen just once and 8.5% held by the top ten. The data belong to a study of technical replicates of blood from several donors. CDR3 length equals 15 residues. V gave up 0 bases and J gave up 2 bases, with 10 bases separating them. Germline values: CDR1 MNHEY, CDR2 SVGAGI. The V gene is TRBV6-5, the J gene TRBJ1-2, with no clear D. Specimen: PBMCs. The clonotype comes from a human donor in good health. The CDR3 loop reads CASSYSGNQNYGYTF. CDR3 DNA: TGTGCCAGCAGTTACTCGGGCAACCAAAACTATGGCTACACCTTC.